This T cell receptor beta chain was identified in a study of beta chain features in type 1 diabetes. Turning to the study itself: Examination covered roughly 100,000,000 sorted cells spanning all samples. The study, taken as a whole, reports: Researchers report that Type 1 diabetes patients had moderately but significantly shorter TCRB CDR3s across all four CD4+ subsets.

Deletions cut 4 bases from V and 3 bases from J, with 6 bases between. Germline assignment: CDR1 SGHDN and CDR2 FVKESK. CDR3 length: 13 amino acids. The authors took one heparinised blood draw, averaging roughly 120 mL, from each donor. Comment on this clone: Its antigen is unidentified.

What was sequenced were expressed TCRB transcripts, since all of the isolated RNA had been reverse transcribed. Profiling relied on immunoSEQ multiplex PCR, and the TCRdb table lists in-frame clones only, not all of them. The repertoire holds 160,000 or so clones, with 11% as singletons. This receptor was obtained from a man between 18 and 35 years old in good health. The V gene is TRBV14, the J gene TRBJ2-2, with D possibly matching TRBD2 (5 bases). The specimen sequenced was central memory CD4+ T cells from blood. The chain's CDR3 is CASSPRDTGELFF. The CDR3 nucleotides read TGTGCCAGCAGCCCGCGGGACACCGGGGAGCTGTTTTTT.